This T cell receptor (beta chain) was captured by sequencing in a study of molecular identifiers for immune sequencing clone quantification. TCRdb recomputed calls from the PCR reads with MiXCR, one row per CDR3 protein. The top ten hold 7% to 9% of the sample, which has tens of thousands of distinct CDR3 sequences, 18% seen once. This clonotype occurred many times. V was trimmed by 1 base and J by 8 bases, leaving 23 bases between them. The CDR3 has 17 amino acids. Germline V gene lookup returns CDR1 SGHVS and CDR2 FQNEAQ. Sorting captured naive CD8 T cells as CD8+CD4-CCR7+CD45RA+. This sequence was found in a human donor in good health. Some libraries in this study had Jurkat cell RNA spiked in. The V and J genes are TRBV7-8 and TRBJ1-2, with D perhaps TRBD1 (5 bases). Sequenced input: naive CD8+ T cells from blood, with Jurkat cell RNA spiked in. Subset meaning: FACS-sorted CD8+CD4-CCR7+CD45RA+ naive T cells. CDR3 amino acids: CASSLVMRGLRQEGYTF. CDR3 DNA: TGTGCCAGCAGCTTAGTTATGAGGGGCCTCCGTCAGGAGGGCTACACCTTC.